The 6 T cell receptor beta chains presented below share a single source sample, sequenced in a study of blood T cell repertoires in COVID-19. TCRdb's copy holds only in-frame clones and misses some; the assay was immunoSEQ multiplex PCR. The sample holds about 210,000 clones; roughly 81% are singletons and the top ten take roughly 8%. Sequencing used peripheral blood. These receptors were obtained from a woman in her forties or fifties with active or convalescent COVID-19.

This clone was detected ten times or more. This sample includes further DNA sequences coding for the same CDR3. The chain carries TRBV6-5 and TRBJ2-2; 7 bases are a match to TRBD1. CDR3 length equals 14 residues. Losses at the gene ends were 6 bases for V and 1 base for J; bases not matched to a gene: 2. CDR1 and CDR2 from the germline V gene are MNHEY and SVGAGI. The CDR3 DNA follows: TGTGCCAGCAGGAACAGGGGGAACACCGGGGAGCTGTTTTTT. This sequence encodes CASRNRGNTGELFF.

As for this clone: The sample contains more than one DNA sequence encoding this CDR3. The chain uses TRBV19 and TRBJ1-6, with 9 bases aligning to TRBD1. With V trimmed by 5 bases and J by 7 bases, 3 bases remained unmatched. This CDR3 is 14 amino acids long. Germline V gene data show CDR1 as LNHDA and CDR2 as SQIVND (reference sequence). DNA for the CDR3: TGTGCCAGTAGTCCGGGACAGGGAAATTCACCCCTCCACTTT. This encodes CASSPGQGNSPLHF.

The chain couples TRBV14 to TRBJ2-7, with D tentatively TRBD1 (6 bases). CDR3 length equals 20 residues. The V and J ends lost 0 bases and 3 bases respectively, with 27 bases between them. The V gene's germline CDR1 is SGHDN and CDR2 FVKESK. CDR3 protein: CASSQEGNLHTGTNDYEQYF. DNA of the CDR3: TGTGCCAGCAGCCAAGAGGGGAACTTGCATACAGGGACGAACGACTACGAGCAGTACTTC.

The chain recombines TRBV3-1 (or the pseudogene TRBV3-2) with TRBJ2-1, with 13 positions matching TRBD2. Unmatched junction bases numbered 7, after V lost 10 bases and J lost 7 bases. Germline CDR1 LGHDT, CDR2 YNNKEL (reference sequence). CDR3 length equals 14 residues. The CDR3 DNA is TGTGCCACTGCCGGGACTAGCGGGATGAATGAGCAGTTCTTC. Protein product: CATAGTSGMNEQFF.

The chain employs TRBV20-1 and TRBJ2-4; TRBD2 might be the D (5 bases). The CDR3 is made up of 11 amino acids. V lost 4 bases and J 8 bases, leaving 9 bases between the germline ends. The germline V gene has CDR1 DFQATT and CDR2 SNEGSKA (reference sequence). The CDR3 DNA reads as TGCAGTGCTATGGGAGAGGACATTCAGTACTTC. Protein product: CSAMGEDIQYF.

V and J are TRBV28 and TRBJ2-3, with 8 bases that match TRBD2. This CDR3 is built from 14 residues. Unmatched junction bases numbered 11, after V lost 7 bases and J lost 8 bases. From germline, CDR1 is MDHEN and CDR2 SYDVKM. In DNA, the CDR3 is TGTGCCAGCATCGAATCGGGAGGGCATCTTACGCAGTATTTT. Translating gives CASIESGGHLTQYF. Filled out from reference TRBV28 and TRBJ2-3, the complete variable domain reads DVKVTQSSRYLVKRTGEKVFLECVQDMDHENMFWYRQDPGLGLRLIYFSYDVKMKEKGDIPEGYSVSREKKERFSLILESASTNQTSMYLCASIESGGHLTQYFGPGTRLTVL.